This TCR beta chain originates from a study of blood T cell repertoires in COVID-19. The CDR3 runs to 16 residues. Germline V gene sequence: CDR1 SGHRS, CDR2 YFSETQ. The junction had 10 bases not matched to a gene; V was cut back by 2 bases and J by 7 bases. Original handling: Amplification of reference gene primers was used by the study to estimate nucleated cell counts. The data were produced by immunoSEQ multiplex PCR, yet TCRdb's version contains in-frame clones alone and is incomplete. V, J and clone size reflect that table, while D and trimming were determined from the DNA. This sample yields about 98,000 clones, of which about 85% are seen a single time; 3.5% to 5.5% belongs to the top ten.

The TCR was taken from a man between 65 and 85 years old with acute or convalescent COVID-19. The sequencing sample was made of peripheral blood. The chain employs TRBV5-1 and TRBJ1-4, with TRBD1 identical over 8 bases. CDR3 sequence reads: CASSFEGTGLLEKLFF. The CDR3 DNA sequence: TGCGCCAGCAGCTTTGAGGGGACAGGTTTGCTTGAAAAACTGTTTTTT.